This T cell receptor beta chain emerged from a study of T cell clonality in common variable immunodeficiency. Germline trimming cut 3 bases from V and 4 bases from J; bases unmatched to any gene: 5. Germline CDR1 is DFQATT and CDR2 is SNEGSKA (reference sequence). This CDR3 contains 15 residues. For this clone: The target antigen is unknown. The read gets to within 3 residues of the CDR3 end, and the germline J gene fills in the rest.

Sequencing used immunoSEQ multiplex PCR; TCRdb keeps in-frame clones, though not all of them. This sample contains some 15,000 clones. Study outcomes and limitations: Common variable immunodeficiency TCR beta sequences reportedly had fewer deletions and N-nucleotide insertions.

The rearrangement uses TRBV20-1 and TRBJ2-2; 10 nucleotides line up with TRBD1. Sequenced: peripheral blood mononuclear cells. This receptor was identified in a human donor with common variable immunodeficiency. The CDR3 bases that were read are TGCAGTGCTAGGAGGGACAGGGGCGTCACCGGGGAG. It specifies CSARRDRGVTGE. The CDR3 in full is CSARRDRGVTGELFF.